The 24 T cell receptor beta chains below all came from one sample that was sequenced in a study of PD-1 blockade in classical Hodgkin lymphoma. The repertoire was sequenced with immunoSEQ multiplex PCR; TCRdb's copy has only in-frame clones and lacks some. Among roughly 36,000 clones listed, 70% to 80% were seen once. Specified time point: cycle 4 day 1 (C4D1), after six to seven weeks of nivolumab. There was relapse after autologous stem cell transplantation in every patient, and there was variation in brentuximab vedotin exposure. This specimen was peripheral blood mononuclear cells (PBMCs), taken before the fourth cycle of nivolumab. Receptors were obtained from a human donor with classical Hodgkin lymphoma.

The chain has TRBV7-9 and TRBJ2-3, with D perhaps TRBD2 (6 bases). Germline V gives CDR1 SEHNR, CDR2 FQNEAQ (reference sequence). CDR3 length equals 15 residues. Trimming took off 5 bases at V and 5 bases at J, with 17 bases between the two ends. In DNA form, the CDR3 reads TGTGCCAGCAGCCCTAGCGCTGCTAGCTTAGATACGCAGTATTTT. Residues: CASSPSAASLDTQYF.

CDR3 region: CASRRTIYPYNEQFF. DNA of the CDR3: TGTGCCAGCAGACGGACTATTTACCCCTACAATGAGCAGTTCTTC. The rearrangement uses TRBV27 and TRBJ2-1; perhaps TRBD2 as D (6 bases). CDR3 length equals 15 residues. The V end lost 6 bases, the J end lost 2 bases, and 14 bases lay between the germline ends. Germline V lookup: CDR1 MNHEY, CDR2 SMNVEV (reference sequence).

The chain recombines TRBV7-8 with TRBJ2-1; D might be TRBD2 (6 bases). This CDR3 has 15 amino acids. Germline V gene data show CDR1 as SGHVS and CDR2 as FQNEAQ. V lost 3 bases to trimming and J lost 4 bases, with 13 bases between them. CDR3 region: CASSFPRGGYNEQFF. Here the CDR3 DNA reads TGTGCCAGCAGCTTCCCCCGTGGGGGGTACAATGAGCAGTTCTTC.

The chain carries TRBV7-2 and TRBJ2-7; TRBD1 aligns across 9 bases. Trimming at V came to 3 bases and at J to 2 bases, leaving 2 bases not matched to a gene. The CDR3 is 14 residues long. Germline values: CDR1 SGHTA, CDR2 FQGNSA. The CDR3 DNA follows: TGTGCCAGCAGCTTGAGACAGGGGGCCTACGAGCAGTACTTC. It translates to CASSLRQGAYEQYF.

The count of this clone is one. The rearrangement links TRBV9 to TRBJ1-1; D is ambiguous. The germline V gene has CDR1 SGDLS and CDR2 YYNGEE. CDR3 length: 11 amino acids. V was pared by 5 bases and J by 8 bases, with 10 bases between. DNA of the CDR3: TGTGCCAGCAGTACCGCGGACGAAGCTTTCTTT. This codes for CASSTADEAFF.

The chain couples TRBV19 to TRBJ2-7; D gene ambiguous. Germline V CDR1 and CDR2: LNHDA, SQIVND (reference sequence). The CDR3 extends over 13 amino acids. V lost 6 bases to trimming and J lost 2 bases, with 11 bases between them. The CDR3 DNA sequence: TGTGCCAGTAGCCGGACGTTAACCTACGAGCAGTACTTC. Translating it yields CASSRTLTYEQYF. Using reference TRBV19 and TRBJ2-7 for the parts outside the CDR3, the full variable domain is DGGITQSPKYLFRKEGQNVTLSCEQNLNHDAMYWYRQDPGQGLRLIYYSQIVNDFQKGDIAEGYSVSREKKESFPLTVTSAQKNPTAFYLCASSRTLTYEQYFGPGTRLTVT.

J is TRBJ1-2 and V is TRBV2; tentatively, D is TRBD1 (6 bases). Trimming removed 2 bases at V and 6 bases at J, with 10 bases between. CDR1 is SNHLY and CDR2 is FYNNEI in the germline V gene. CDR3 length: 13 amino acids. The CDR3 nucleotides are TGTGCCAGCAGTGAACGGCAGGGGAATGGCTACACCTTC. Its protein product is CASSERQGNGYTF.

The chain joins TRBV10-3 to TRBJ1-3; no firm D call. The CDR3 loop spans 14 amino acids. The V gene's germline CDR1 is ENHRY and CDR2 SYGVKD. The germline V and J ends were trimmed by 2 bases and 1 base, with 6 bases remaining between them. The CDR3 DNA reads TGTGCCATCAGTGAGATAAGTTCTGGAAACACCATATATTTT. Its translation: CAISEISSGNTIYF.

The chain couples TRBV6-1 to TRBJ2-5, with 10 bases aligning to TRBD2. The CDR3 contains 15 residues. Germline CDR1 is MNHNS and CDR2 is SASEGT. Germline trimming cut 6 bases from V and 2 bases from J; bases unmatched to any gene: 6. CDR3 DNA sequence: TGTGCCAGCAGGATTACTAGCGGGGCTCAAGAGACCCAGTACTTC. Protein product: CASRITSGAQETQYF.

This clone showed up just a few times. This chain joins TRBV10-1 and TRBJ1-6, with unresolved D. V dropped 0 bases and J dropped 6 bases, with 12 bases sitting between them. The CDR3 is 16 residues long. From germline, CDR1 is WNHNN and CDR2 SYGVQD (reference sequence). CDR3 in amino acids: CASSESRTLLNSPLHF. The CDR3, as DNA: TGCGCCAGCAGTGAGTCAAGAACACTGCTTAATTCACCCCTCCACTTT.

This clone has only a few counts. The gene calls are TRBV6-5 and TRBJ2-4, with TRBD1 identical over 8 bases. Germline V lookup: CDR1 MNHEY, CDR2 SVGAGI. This CDR3 comprises 16 residues. V shed 0 bases and J 6 bases; nucleotides not matched to a gene: 7. CDR3 sequence (DNA): TGTGCCAGCAGTTACTCCCGGACAGGGCAGGGAAACATTCAGTACTTC. It codes for CASSYSRTGQGNIQYF.

The sample holds a few counts of this clone. The CDR3 sequence: CASSPLQAGEPTGQYF. The CDR3 nucleotides read TGCGCCAGCAGCCCTCTGCAAGCAGGAGAGCCTACTGGGCAGTACTTC. The chain joins TRBV4-1 to TRBJ2-7; D unclear. Germline values: CDR1 MGHRA, CDR2 YSYEKL. The CDR3 loop spans 16 amino acids. The ends were cut back, 4 bases at V and 9 bases at J, with 25 bases in the middle.

The chain combines TRBV6-5 with TRBJ1-1; no clear D gene. The V end was cut by 0 bases, the J end by 7 bases, with 12 bases between. The CDR3 is 14 amino acids. CDR1 is MNHEY and CDR2 is SVGAGI in the germline V gene. The CDR3 sequence is CASSYSLGWNEAFF. The DNA for the CDR3 is TGTGCCAGCAGTTACTCGTTAGGATGGAATGAAGCTTTCTTT.

The chain combines TRBV11-3 with TRBJ2-2; D remains ambiguous. CDR1 and CDR2 from the germline V gene are SGHNT and YENEEA. The CDR3 spans 13 residues. V was cut by 5 bases and J by 5 bases, with 9 bases left in between. The CDR3 DNA follows: TGTGCCAGCAGCCCATTGGCAACCGGGGAGCTGTTTTTT. Translation gives CASSPLATGELFF. Supplemented by reference TRBV11-3 and TRBJ2-2, the full variable domain reads EAGVVQSPRYKIIEKKQPVAFWCNPISGHNTLYWYLQNLGQGPELLIRYENEEAVDDSQLPKDRFSAERLKGVDSTLKIQPAELGDSAVYLCASSPLATGELFFGEGSRLTVL.

The chain carries TRBV9 and TRBJ2-7, with TRBD2 identical over 7 bases. Germline trimming cut 0 bases from V and 0 bases from J; bases unmatched to any gene: 6. This CDR3 has 16 amino acids. The V gene's germline CDR1 is SGDLS and CDR2 YYNGEE. In DNA form, the CDR3 reads TGTGCCAGCAGCGTAGGGTCGGGGGGTCTCTCCTACGAGCAGTACTTC. Translated: CASSVGSGGLSYEQYF. Looking up the rest from reference TRBV9 and TRBJ2-7 gives the full variable domain: DSGVTQTPKHLITATGQRVTLRCSPRSGDLSVYWYQQSLDQGLQFLIQYYNGEERAKGNILERFSAQQFPDLHSELNLSSLELGDSALYFCASSVGSGGLSYEQYFGPGTRLTVT.

The CDR3 region is CASSLGLVSTDTQYF. DNA of the CDR3: TGTGCCAGCAGCTTGGGACTAGTCTCAACAGATACGCAGTATTTT. The chain uses TRBV5-4 and TRBJ2-3; perhaps TRBD2 as D (6 bases). V lost 0 bases and J lost 3, with 11 bases in between. This CDR3 contains 15 residues. Germline V gives CDR1 SGHNT, CDR2 YYREEE (reference sequence).

The J gene is TRBJ2-4, the V gene TRBV10-3, with D uncertain. In germline, CDR1 is ENHRY, CDR2 SYGVKD. Trimming pared 0 bases from V and 0 bases from J, leaving 9 bases between. The CDR3 consists of 16 residues. This CDR3 reads CAISESSRTAKNIQYF. The CDR3, as DNA: TGTGCCATCAGTGAGTCGAGTCGGACAGCCAAAAACATTCAGTACTTC.

The V gene is TRBV19, the J gene TRBJ2-2, with 11 bases aligning to TRBD1. The V gene end was trimmed by 6 bases and the J gene end by 7 bases; junction bases not matched to a gene: 10. Germline-derived CDR1 and CDR2 are LNHDA and SQIVND (reference sequence). The CDR3 loop spans 16 amino acids. CDR3 sequence reads: CASSTAGTGGYGELFF. The CDR3 DNA reads TGTGCCAGTAGCACCGCCGGGACAGGGGGTTACGGGGAGCTGTTTTTT.

This clone is a singleton in its sample. The chain links TRBV7-6 to TRBJ2-1; weak D call: TRBD2 (7 bases). V was shortened by 4 bases and J by 0 bases, with 13 bases between the two germline ends. The CDR3 consists of 16 residues. From germline, CDR1 is SGHVS and CDR2 FNYEAQ. The CDR3 region has the DNA TGTGCCAGCAGCTCCTTAGGGGGGGGCTCCTACAATGAGCAGTTCTTC. Protein sequence: CASSSLGGGSYNEQFF.

The count of this clone is one. This chain connects TRBV18 to TRBJ2-7, with TRBD1 matching 9 bases. This CDR3 has 15 amino acids. With 3 bases clipped from V and 3 bases from J, the junction kept 6 bases outside the gene matches. Germline CDR1 reads KGHSH; CDR2 reads LQKENI. The CDR3 reads CASSPTGTGIYEQYF. The DNA of the CDR3 is TGTGCCAGCTCACCGACCGGGACAGGGATCTACGAGCAGTACTTC.

This chain uses TRBV4-3 with TRBJ2-1; 10 bases match TRBD1. The CDR3 covers 14 residues. Trimming at V came to 2 bases and at J to 9 bases, leaving 4 bases not matched to a gene. Germline lookup yields CDR1 LGHNA and CDR2 YSLEER. In DNA form, the CDR3 reads TGCGCCAGCAGCCAAACGACAGGGGGCCTTGAGCAGTTCTTC. It yields the protein CASSQTTGGLEQFF.

The rearrangement links TRBV4-2 to TRBJ2-7; 7 nucleotides align to TRBD1. Trimming removed 2 bases from V and 2 bases from J; junction bases left unmatched: 3. This CDR3 comprises 14 residues. The germline V gene has CDR1 LGHNA and CDR2 YNFKEQ. The CDR3 is CASSQPDRAYEQYF. In DNA, the CDR3 is TGTGCCAGCAGCCAACCCGACAGGGCCTACGAGCAGTACTTC.

This clone appeared a few times. The chain links TRBV15 to TRBJ2-2; unclear D gene. The V end lost 7 bases, the J end lost 1 base, and 7 bases lay between the germline ends. This CDR3 spans 13 amino acids. Germline V gene sequence: CDR1 LNHNV, CDR2 YYDKDF (reference sequence). The CDR3 is CATNQWNTGELFF. The CDR3, as DNA: TGTGCCACCAATCAGTGGAACACCGGGGAGCTGTTTTTT.

The V and J genes are TRBV19 and TRBJ1-1, with 7 bases matching TRBD1. The length of the CDR3 is 14 residues. Germline V gives CDR1 LNHDA, CDR2 SQIVND (reference sequence). The V gene end was trimmed by 2 bases and the J gene end by 6 bases; junction bases not matched to a gene: 6. The CDR3 coding sequence is TGTGCCAGTAGTATAAGGGGGCCAAGAGCTGAAGCTTTCTTT. Protein sequence: CASSIRGPRAEAFF.